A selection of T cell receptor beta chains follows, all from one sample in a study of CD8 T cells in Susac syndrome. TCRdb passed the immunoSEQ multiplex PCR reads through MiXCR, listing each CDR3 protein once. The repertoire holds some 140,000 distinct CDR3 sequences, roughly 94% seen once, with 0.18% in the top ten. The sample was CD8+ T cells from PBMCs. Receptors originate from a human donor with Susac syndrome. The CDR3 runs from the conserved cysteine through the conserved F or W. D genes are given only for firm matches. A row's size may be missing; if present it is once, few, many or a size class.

CDR3nt: TGTGCCACCAGTGGGGGACAGGCCTACGAGCAGTACTTC; CDR3aa: CATSGGQAYEQYF; j_gene: TRBJ2-7; v_gene: TRBV24-1; abundance: NA; d_gene: TRBD1
CDR3nt: TGTGCCAGCAGTTCCGGGACGGATTCCTATGGCTACACCTTC; CDR3aa: CASSSGTDSYGYTF; j_gene: TRBJ1-2; v_gene: TRBV27; abundance: NA; d_gene: NA
CDR3nt: TGCAGCGTCGAAGGACTAGCGGGAGGGATCTCCTACAATGAGCAGTTCTTC; CDR3aa: CSVEGLAGGISYNEQFF; j_gene: TRBJ2-1; v_gene: TRBV29-1; abundance: NA; d_gene: TRBD2
CDR3nt: TGTGCCAGCAGTTCGGAGCACAATGAGCAGTTCTTC; CDR3aa: CASSSEHNEQFF; j_gene: TRBJ2-1; v_gene: TRBV6-1; abundance: NA; d_gene: NA
CDR3nt: TGTGCCAGCACCAAGAACTACGAGCAGTACTTC; CDR3aa: CASTKNYEQYF; j_gene: TRBJ2-7; v_gene: TRBV2; abundance: NA; d_gene: NA
CDR3nt: TGCAGCGTTCGAGTCGCGGAGAGGGCCTACGAGCAGTACTTC; CDR3aa: CSVRVAERAYEQYF; j_gene: TRBJ2-7; v_gene: TRBV29-1; abundance: NA; d_gene: NA
CDR3nt: TGTGCCAGCAGTTTGGGACTAGCGACCCCCAATGAGCAGTTCTTC; CDR3aa: CASSLGLATPNEQFF; j_gene: TRBJ2-1; v_gene: TRBV27; abundance: NA; d_gene: TRBD2
CDR3nt: TGCAGTGGCATGTCAGGGGGAACTGAAGCTTTCTTT; CDR3aa: CSGMSGGTEAFF; j_gene: TRBJ1-1; v_gene: TRBV20-1; abundance: NA; d_gene: TRBD1
CDR3nt: TGTGCCAGCAGCTCCAACACCATCCCCAGGGGAGAGACCCAGTACTTC; CDR3aa: CASSSNTIPRGETQYF; j_gene: TRBJ2-5; v_gene: TRBV13; abundance: NA; d_gene: NA
CDR3nt: TGCGCCAGCAGCCCCAACGCGGGAGGGGGCACAGATACGCAGTATTTT; CDR3aa: CASSPNAGGGTDTQYF; j_gene: TRBJ2-3; v_gene: TRBV4-1; abundance: NA; d_gene: TRBD2
CDR3nt: TGTGCCAGCAGCTTAGGGCCGGGACTAGCGGGAGTTAATGAGCAGTTCTTC; CDR3aa: CASSLGPGLAGVNEQFF; j_gene: TRBJ2-1; v_gene: TRBV7-2; abundance: NA; d_gene: TRBD2
CDR3nt: TGTGCCAGCAGCTTGGGTGCTACTGAAGCTTTCTTT; CDR3aa: CASSLGATEAFF; j_gene: TRBJ1-1; v_gene: TRBV5-6; abundance: NA; d_gene: NA
CDR3nt: TGTGCCAGCAGTTTTACAGGACAGAGCTCCTACGAGCAGTACTTC; CDR3aa: CASSFTGQSSYEQYF; j_gene: TRBJ2-7; v_gene: TRBV5-6; abundance: NA; d_gene: NA
CDR3nt: TGTGCCAGCAGTCCGGGGGTAGGGGAAAAACTGTTTTTT; CDR3aa: CASSPGVGEKLFF; j_gene: TRBJ1-4; v_gene: TRBV6-6; abundance: NA; d_gene: NA
CDR3nt: TGTGCCTGGAGGACGGAGACAGGGGGCTATGGCTACACCTTC; CDR3aa: CAWRTETGGYGYTF; j_gene: TRBJ1-2; v_gene: TRBV30; abundance: once; d_gene: TRBD1
CDR3nt: TGTGCCAGCAGCTTGGGAGACACGAACACCGGGGAGCTGTTTTTT; CDR3aa: CASSLGDTNTGELFF; j_gene: TRBJ2-2; v_gene: TRBV5-5; abundance: NA; d_gene: NA
CDR3nt: TGTGCCTGGAGTGTTTCAGGGCGGAATCAGCCCCAGCATTTT; CDR3aa: CAWSVSGRNQPQHF; j_gene: TRBJ1-5; v_gene: TRBV30; abundance: NA; d_gene: NA
CDR3nt: TGTGCCAGCAGCTTTCCCGGGACTAGCACAGATACGCAGTATTTT; CDR3aa: CASSFPGTSTDTQYF; j_gene: TRBJ2-3; v_gene: TRBV13; abundance: NA; d_gene: NA
CDR3nt: TGTGCCAGCAGTTGGAGGACTAGCGGGACCGATGAGCAGTTCTTC; CDR3aa: CASSWRTSGTDEQFF; j_gene: TRBJ2-1; v_gene: TRBV28; abundance: once; d_gene: TRBD2
CDR3nt: TGTGCCAGCAGCGGCTCGGACAGGGAGGTTCATGGCTACACCTTC; CDR3aa: CASSGSDREVHGYTF; j_gene: TRBJ1-2; v_gene: TRBV9; abundance: NA; d_gene: TRBD1
CDR3nt: TGTGCCAGCAGTTACTCAATGGCGGGAGGGCCCGCCTACGAGCAGTACTTC; CDR3aa: CASSYSMAGGPAYEQYF; j_gene: TRBJ2-7; v_gene: TRBV6-2/TRBV6-3; abundance: NA; d_gene: TRBD2
CDR3nt: TGTGCCAGCAGCTTAGGGCCTAACACGGGGCACTATGGCTACACCTTC; CDR3aa: CASSLGPNTGHYGYTF; j_gene: TRBJ1-2; v_gene: TRBV7-8; abundance: NA; d_gene: NA
CDR3nt: TGTGCCAGCAGCTTTAGCGGGACCACCCAAGAGACCCAGTACTTC; CDR3aa: CASSFSGTTQETQYF; j_gene: TRBJ2-5; v_gene: TRBV13; abundance: NA; d_gene: TRBD2
CDR3nt: TGTGCCAGCAGCCCCCAGGCAGGCTATGGCTACACCTTC; CDR3aa: CASSPQAGYGYTF; j_gene: TRBJ1-2; v_gene: TRBV9; abundance: NA; d_gene: NA
CDR3nt: TGCGCCAGCAGCCAGCGCCGGGACAGCTACTCCTACGAGCAGTACTTC; CDR3aa: CASSQRRDSYSYEQYF; j_gene: TRBJ2-7; v_gene: TRBV4-1; abundance: NA; d_gene: TRBD1
CDR3nt: TGTGCCAGCAGTCGGGACAGGAAAGACAATGAGCAGTTCTTC; CDR3aa: CASSRDRKDNEQFF; j_gene: TRBJ2-1; v_gene: TRBV7-9; abundance: NA; d_gene: TRBD1
CDR3nt: TGTGCCAGCAGCCCTGAGGGACTAGCGGCTTTCGAGCAGTTCTTC; CDR3aa: CASSPEGLAAFEQFF; j_gene: TRBJ2-1; v_gene: TRBV7-8; abundance: NA; d_gene: TRBD2
CDR3nt: TGTGCCAGCAGCCTTCAGGGACTCCTGAACACTGAAGCTTTCTTT; CDR3aa: CASSLQGLLNTEAFF; j_gene: TRBJ1-1; v_gene: TRBV9; abundance: NA; d_gene: NA
CDR3nt: TGCGCCAGCAGCCAAGCGGGGAGGACGGCGAACACTGAAGCTTTCTTT; CDR3aa: CASSQAGRTANTEAFF; j_gene: TRBJ1-1; v_gene: TRBV4-1; abundance: NA; d_gene: NA
CDR3nt: TGTGCCAGCAGTTTACCGGGACCTAACTACGAGCAGTACTTC; CDR3aa: CASSLPGPNYEQYF; j_gene: TRBJ2-7; v_gene: TRBV27; abundance: NA; d_gene: NA
CDR3nt: TGTGCCAGCAGCCCCGGGCTCGAGGGAGGCGAGCAGTACTTC; CDR3aa: CASSPGLEGGEQYF; j_gene: TRBJ2-7; v_gene: TRBV7-6; abundance: NA; d_gene: NA
CDR3nt: TGTGCCAGCAGCGATATAAGGTCGGATACGCAGTATTTT; CDR3aa: CASSDIRSDTQYF; j_gene: TRBJ2-3; v_gene: TRBV11-2; abundance: NA; d_gene: NA
CDR3nt: TGCGCCAGCAGCGGGAGGGAGAATGTGAACACCGGGGAGCTGTTTTTT; CDR3aa: CASSGRENVNTGELFF; j_gene: TRBJ2-2; v_gene: TRBV5-1; abundance: NA; d_gene: TRBD2
CDR3nt: TGTGCCAGCAGTTTATCTCTCGGCGAGCAGTACTTC; CDR3aa: CASSLSLGEQYF; j_gene: TRBJ2-7; v_gene: TRBV12-3/TRBV12-4; abundance: once; d_gene: NA
CDR3nt: TGTGCCAGCAGTGAATACAGGGTTAATAGCAATCAGCCCCAGCATTTT; CDR3aa: CASSEYRVNSNQPQHF; j_gene: TRBJ1-5; v_gene: TRBV6-1; abundance: NA; d_gene: NA
CDR3nt: TGTGCCAGCAGTTTAGACGGGGGATCAGCCCAGCATTTT; CDR3aa: CASSLDGGSAQHF; j_gene: TRBJ1-5; v_gene: TRBV12-3/TRBV12-4; abundance: NA; d_gene: NA
CDR3nt: TGTGCCAGTATCCCGACTAGCGGACTCACAGATACGCAGTATTTT; CDR3aa: CASIPTSGLTDTQYF; j_gene: TRBJ2-3; v_gene: TRBV19; abundance: once; d_gene: TRBD2
CDR3nt: TGTGCCAGCAGCCCCGGGACAGGGAACGGTCTACCTCCCCGGGGCTCTGGGGCCAACGTCCTGACTTTC; CDR3aa: CASSPGTGNGLPPRGSGANVLTF; j_gene: TRBJ2-6; v_gene: TRBV13; abundance: NA; d_gene: TRBD1
CDR3nt: TGTGCCAGCTCTTGGAGCGGGACCTCCTACAATGAGCAGTTCTTC; CDR3aa: CASSWSGTSYNEQFF; j_gene: TRBJ2-1; v_gene: TRBV27; abundance: NA; d_gene: TRBD2
CDR3nt: TGTGCCAGCAGTGAACTAGCGCACTCCTACAATGAGCAGTTCTTC; CDR3aa: CASSELAHSYNEQFF; j_gene: TRBJ2-1; v_gene: TRBV6-4; abundance: NA; d_gene: TRBD2
CDR3nt: TGCAGTGCCCTGAGTAGCGGGAACGTCCAACTCTACAATGAGCAGTTCTTC; CDR3aa: CSALSSGNVQLYNEQFF; j_gene: TRBJ2-1; v_gene: TRBV20-1; abundance: NA; d_gene: TRBD2
CDR3nt: TGTGCCAGCAGTTATTCGGGAGCGGCGAACACCGGGGAGCTGTTTTTT; CDR3aa: CASSYSGAANTGELFF; j_gene: TRBJ2-2; v_gene: TRBV28; abundance: NA; d_gene: NA
CDR3nt: TGTGCCAGCAGCGCCGGGACTCTTCACACTGAAGCTTTCTTT; CDR3aa: CASSAGTLHTEAFF; j_gene: TRBJ1-1; v_gene: TRBV2; abundance: NA; d_gene: NA
CDR3nt: TGTGCCAGCGGAGGACAGAACTATGGCTACACCTTC; CDR3aa: CASGGQNYGYTF; j_gene: TRBJ1-2; v_gene: TRBV6-5; abundance: NA; d_gene: NA
CDR3nt: TGTGCCAGCAGTTTTCTGGGTTCCGAGCAGTACTTC; CDR3aa: CASSFLGSEQYF; j_gene: TRBJ2-7; v_gene: TRBV12-3/TRBV12-4; abundance: NA; d_gene: NA
CDR3nt: TGTGCCAACGGAGCGGGAGTGAACAATGAGCAGTTCTTC; CDR3aa: CANGAGVNNEQFF; j_gene: TRBJ2-1; v_gene: TRBV5-4; abundance: NA; d_gene: TRBD2
CDR3nt: TGTGCCAGCAGCTTAGAAGGACTAGGAGAGACCCAGTACTTC; CDR3aa: CASSLEGLGETQYF; j_gene: TRBJ2-5; v_gene: TRBV7-6; abundance: NA; d_gene: TRBD2
CDR3nt: TGTGCCAGCAGCAACCCAGCGTTGGGGTACTCCTACGAGCAGTACTTC; CDR3aa: CASSNPALGYSYEQYF; j_gene: TRBJ2-7; v_gene: TRBV6-1; abundance: NA; d_gene: NA
CDR3nt: TGCGCCAGCAGCCCCGGGTCCAGGAGCTCCTACAATGAGCAGTTCTTC; CDR3aa: CASSPGSRSSYNEQFF; j_gene: TRBJ2-1; v_gene: TRBV5-1; abundance: NA; d_gene: NA
CDR3nt: TGTGCCAGCAGGCGTGTCGACGAAACAGATACGCAGTATTTT; CDR3aa: CASRRVDETDTQYF; j_gene: TRBJ2-3; v_gene: TRBV9; abundance: NA; d_gene: NA
CDR3nt: TGTGCCAGCAGTATAGGACTGGGTCGCAATGAGCAGTTCTTC; CDR3aa: CASSIGLGRNEQFF; j_gene: TRBJ2-1; v_gene: TRBV6-5; abundance: NA; d_gene: NA
CDR3nt: TGTGCCACCACCAATGAGCAGTTCTTC; CDR3aa: CATTNEQFF; j_gene: TRBJ2-1; v_gene: TRBV7-9; abundance: NA; d_gene: NA